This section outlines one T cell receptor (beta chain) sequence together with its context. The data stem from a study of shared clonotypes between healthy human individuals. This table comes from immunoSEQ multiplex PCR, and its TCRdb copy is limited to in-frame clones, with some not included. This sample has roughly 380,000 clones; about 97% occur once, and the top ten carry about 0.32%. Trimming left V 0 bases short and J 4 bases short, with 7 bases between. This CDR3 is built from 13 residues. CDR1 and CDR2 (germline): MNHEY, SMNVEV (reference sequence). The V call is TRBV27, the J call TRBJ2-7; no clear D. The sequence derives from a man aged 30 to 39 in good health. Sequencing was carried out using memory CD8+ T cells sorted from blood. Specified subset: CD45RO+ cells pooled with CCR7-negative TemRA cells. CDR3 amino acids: CASSLSAGYEQYF. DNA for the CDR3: TGTGCCAGCAGTTTATCTGCAGGATACGAGCAGTACTTC.